This T cell receptor beta chain was sequenced for a study of brain T cells in children with intractable seizures. CDR3 length: 18 residues. Germline trimming cut 4 bases from V and 5 bases from J; bases unmatched to any gene: 13. Germline lookup yields CDR1 SGHDT and CDR2 YYEEEE. TCRdb keeps only in-frame clones here, not all; method: immunoSEQ multiplex PCR. Of 300,000 to 400,000 clones in the sample, roughly 92% were seen once. As for time point: blood from clinic visit 5 months post-surgery; TSC patient then seizure free. The sample consisted of peripheral blood, taken 4 to 5 months after surgery. The sequence derives from a boy in the first two years of life with tuberous sclerosis and intractable seizures. The chain couples TRBV5-6 to TRBJ2-1; 12 bases agree with TRBD1. This CDR3 is CASSPGTGGPSGHNEQFF. The CDR3 DNA reads as TGTGCCAGCAGCCCGGGGACAGGGGGCCCAAGTGGCCACAATGAGCAGTTCTTC.